This entry lists 22 T cell receptor beta chains sequenced from one sample in a study of cytomegalovirus exposure and HLA in healthy donors. The primer mix had 60 Vbeta and 13 Jbeta primers. The method was immunoSEQ multiplex PCR; TCRdb's version includes in-frame clones alone and lacks a portion of them. The table lists about 100,000 clones, about 70% of them singletons. The sample comprised PBMCs. The receptors stem from a woman under 30 in good health and CMV-seropositive.

This clone was observed a single time. The rearrangement links TRBV14 to TRBJ1-2; 10 bases are a match to TRBD1. Per germline, CDR1 SGHDN and CDR2 FVKESK. The CDR3 contains 14 residues. The ends lost 6 bases at V and 4 bases at J; junction bases unmatched: 5. The DNA of the CDR3 is TGTGCCAGCAGTCGGGACAGGGGCGGCTATGGCTACACCTTC. Translated, it gives CASSRDRGGYGYTF.

This clone was found once. The chain is built from TRBV7-2 and TRBJ2-7, with D perhaps TRBD1 (5 bases). V shed 1 base and J shed 2 bases, with 9 bases lying between them. This CDR3 is 14 amino acids long. Germline values: CDR1 SGHTA, CDR2 FQGNSA. The CDR3 sequence: CASSLEGRAYEQYF. For the CDR3, the DNA is TGTGCCAGCAGCTTAGAAGGCAGGGCCTACGAGCAGTACTTC.

The chain's CDR3 is CASSSETKETQYF. The CDR3 DNA follows: TGTGCCAGCAGCTCTGAGACTAAAGAGACCCAGTACTTC. The rearrangement joins TRBV7-9 to TRBJ2-5, with a tentative D call TRBD2 (5 bases). The V gene's germline CDR1 is SEHNR and CDR2 FQNEAQ (reference sequence). Trimming removed 4 bases at V and 3 bases at J, with 9 bases between. The CDR3 consists of 13 residues.

The J gene is TRBJ2-1, the V gene TRBV19; 7 bases are shared with TRBD1. Unmatched junction bases numbered 2, after V lost 6 bases and J lost 0 bases. The CDR3 contains 14 residues. Germline values: CDR1 LNHDA, CDR2 SQIVND (reference sequence). CDR3 nucleotides: TGTGCCAGTAGCCCAGGGGGCTCCTACAATGAGCAGTTCTTC. The encoded protein is CASSPGGSYNEQFF.

This rearrangement joins TRBV5-4 to TRBJ2-5; TRBD2 might be the D (5 bases). This CDR3 has 11 amino acids. V lost 9 bases to trimming and J lost 5 bases, with 11 bases between them. Germline lookup yields CDR1 SGHNT and CDR2 YYREEE (reference sequence). CDR3 coding DNA: TGTGCCACCACCGGGGAGGAGACCCAGTACTTC. Its translation: CATTGEETQYF.

This clone was seen only a few times. Sequence at one end of the junction differs from germline and may be a read error. This chain uses TRBV7-7 with TRBJ2-5; D might be TRBD2 (6 bases). Looked up from germline, CDR1 is SSHAT and CDR2 is FNYEAQ (reference sequence). CDR3 length: 15 residues. The chain's CDR3 is CASSIGLTLQETQYF. Here the CDR3 DNA reads TGTGCTAGCAGCATCGGACTAACTCTTCAAGAGACCCAGTACTTC.

This chain uses TRBV5-3 with TRBJ2-7; D is perhaps TRBD2 (6 bases). TRBV5-3 is known as an ORF, though its function is uncertain. The CDR3 extends over 16 amino acids. V was shortened by 3 bases and J by 0 bases, with 16 bases between the two germline ends. The CDR3 DNA follows: TGTGCCAGAAGCTCTCGACCGGGAGCTAGCTCCTACGAGCAGTACTTC. Its translation is CARSSRPGASSYEQYF.

The sample holds one count of this clone. The chain is built from TRBV6-5 and TRBJ1-2; a weak D match, TRBD1 (6 bases). V lost 6 bases and J 8 bases, leaving 13 bases between the germline ends. The germline V gene encodes CDR1 MNHEY and CDR2 SVGAGI. The CDR3 is 12 amino acids. The CDR3 nucleotides read TGTGCCAGCAGCCGTAGCAGGGGCGGCTACACCTTC. Translating it yields CASSRSRGGYTF.

This chain joins TRBV6-5 and TRBJ1-1, with D possibly matching TRBD1 (6 bases). Germline assignment: CDR1 MNHEY and CDR2 SVGAGI. The CDR3 totals 12 residues. Deletions cut 4 bases from V and 8 bases from J, with 11 bases between. CDR3 in amino acids: CASSFGQSEAFF. The CDR3 bases are TGTGCCAGCAGTTTCGGACAGTCGGAAGCTTTCTTT.

The CDR3 DNA follows: TGTGCCAGCGGATGGACAGGTGACGAGCAGTACTTC. Its translation: CASGWTGDEQYF. J is TRBJ2-7 and V is TRBV27; 7 nucleotides line up with TRBD1. Germline CDR1 MNHEY, CDR2 SMNVEV (reference sequence). Trimming at V came to 8 bases and at J to 5 bases, leaving 6 bases not matched to a gene. The CDR3 runs 12 residues.

This clone was seen a few times. The CDR3 nucleotides read TGTGCCAGCAGCTTACCGAGCGGGAACGTAGGCACCGGGGAGCTGTTTTTT. It specifies CASSLPSGNVGTGELFF. The chain couples TRBV5-4 to TRBJ2-2; TRBD2 matches 7 bases. The CDR3 consists of 17 residues. V shed 2 bases and J 4 bases; nucleotides not matched to a gene: 11. From germline, CDR1 is SGHNT and CDR2 YYREEE (reference sequence).

This clone was recorded a few times. The chain couples TRBV19 to TRBJ1-5, with TRBD1 as a possible D gene (5 bases). The CDR3 is 16 amino acids. Germline-derived CDR1 and CDR2 are LNHDA and SQIVND (reference sequence). Trimming shortened V by 6 bases and J by 1 base, and 16 bases separated the two germline ends. This chain's CDR3 is CASSPRGGSSNQPQHF. The CDR3 nucleotides are TGTGCCAGTAGCCCTAGGGGAGGGAGCAGCAATCAGCCCCAGCATTTT.

This clone showed up just once. CDR3 residues: CASSQNSGMAGISYEQYF. As DNA, the CDR3 is TGCGCCAGCAGCCAAAACTCCGGAATGGCGGGGATTTCCTACGAGCAGTACTTC. The chain combines TRBV4-3 with TRBJ2-7; D possibly corresponds to TRBD2 (6 bases). From germline, CDR1 is LGHNA and CDR2 YSLEER. The V gene lost 2 bases and the J gene lost 1 base, with 21 bases spanning the gap. The CDR3 sequence is 18 residues long.

The rearrangement links TRBV4-1 to TRBJ1-2; D might be TRBD1 (5 bases). CDR3 size: 14 residues. The V end lost 9 bases, the J end lost 5 bases, and 19 bases lay between the germline ends. Germline CDR1 and CDR2: MGHRA and YSYEKL. In DNA, the CDR3 is TGCGCCAGTGGGGGGGGGATACTTCGGTATGGCTACACCTTC. Translated, it gives CASGGGILRYGYTF.

This chain links TRBV7-9 with TRBJ2-1; D remains ambiguous. There are 10 residues in the CDR3. In germline, CDR1 is SEHNR, CDR2 FQNEAQ (reference sequence). Trimming removed 3 bases at V and 9 bases at J, with 3 bases between. CDR3 region: CASSFGEQFF. The DNA of the CDR3 is TGTGCCAGCAGCTTCGGTGAGCAGTTCTTC.

The genes are TRBV7-9 and TRBJ2-3, with TRBD1 matching 7 bases. CDR3 length: 15 residues. CDR1 is SEHNR and CDR2 is FQNEAQ in the germline V gene (reference sequence). After removal of 5 bases from V and 0 bases from J, the junction contained 5 bases not matched to a gene. Here the CDR3 reads CASSKGQLSTDTQYF. The CDR3 bases are TGTGCCAGCAGCAAGGGACAGCTAAGCACAGATACGCAGTATTTT.

This clone showed up just a few times. CDR3 in DNA: TGTGCCAGCAGTACCCCCGGGACAGGGCTCTACGAGCAGTACTTC. Its protein product is CASSTPGTGLYEQYF. This chain links TRBV28 with TRBJ2-7, with TRBD1 identical over 9 bases. The junction had 8 bases not matched to a gene; V was cut back by 5 bases and J by 3 bases. The CDR3 spans 15 residues. In germline, CDR1 is MDHEN, CDR2 SYDVKM.

This clone has a handful of counts. This chain joins TRBV27 and TRBJ2-5; the D is unclear. The V end was cut by 0 bases, the J end by 1 base, with 12 bases between. The CDR3 runs 16 residues. Per the germline V gene, CDR1 is MNHEY and CDR2 is SMNVEV (reference sequence). In DNA form, the CDR3 reads TGTGCCAGCAGTTTATCGAAGCGAGGCACCCAAGAGACCCAGTACTTC. Protein: CASSLSKRGTQETQYF.

V gene TRBV7-2 combines with J gene TRBJ1-1; D gene uncertain. Germline CDR1 is SGHTA and CDR2 is FQGNSA. This CDR3 spans 14 amino acids. The V end lost 1 base, the J end lost 1 base, and 7 bases lay between the germline ends. CDR3: CASSLGQTNTEAFF. CDR3 sequence (DNA): TGTGCCAGCAGCTTAGGACAAACGAACACTGAAGCTTTCTTT.

This chain uses TRBV11-2 with TRBJ2-1, with TRBD1 matching over 9 bases. The germline V gene has CDR1 SGHAT and CDR2 FQNNGV. With 3 bases clipped from V and 4 bases from J, the junction kept 4 bases outside the gene matches. The CDR3 has 15 residues. CDR3 nucleotides: TGTGCCAGCAGCTTGGAGGGACAGGGATACAATGAGCAGTTCTTC. Translation: CASSLEGQGYNEQFF.

Notes on this clone: The identical CDR3 is also encoded by other nucleotide sequences in the sample. This CDR3 is CASSTGQGSTDTQYF. DNA of the CDR3: TGTGCCAGCAGCACCGGACAGGGTAGCACAGATACGCAGTATTTT. V and J are TRBV7-9 and TRBJ2-3; the match to TRBD1 covers 8 bases. The germline V gene has CDR1 SEHNR and CDR2 FQNEAQ (reference sequence). The V and J ends lost 5 bases and 0 bases, in that order; junction bases with no gene match: 4. This CDR3 is built from 15 residues.

For the CDR3, the DNA is TGTGCCAGCAGACTAGCGGGGGGGTACGAGCAGTACTTC. Translated, it gives CASRLAGGYEQYF. The V gene is TRBV11-2, the J gene TRBJ2-7, with 13 bases matching TRBD2. V trimming: 6 bases; J trimming: 4 bases; junction bases outside the gene matches: 0. This CDR3 contains 13 residues. The germline CDR1 and CDR2 sequences are SGHAT and FQNNGV.